The sequence of this T cell receptor beta chain was determined in a study of T cells after yellow fever vaccination. As for the study in general: Preparation used SMART-Seq v4 Ultra Low Input for the low-cell-number fractions.

This clonotype turned up a few times. V gave up 0 bases and J gave up 0 bases, with 3 bases separating them. The CDR3 runs 14 residues. Germline CDR1 is MNHEY and CDR2 is SVGAGI. TCRdb re-called the 5' RACE reads through MiXCR, storing one row per CDR3 protein. The sample includes about 500,000 distinct CDR3 sequences, approximately 16% seen only once; the top ten take roughly 17%. The sequencing here drew on PBMCs, taken less than 6 days after the first yellow fever vaccination. The chain links TRBV6-5 to TRBJ1-3; D remains ambiguous. The clonotype was recovered from a man between 18 and 29 years old who received the YFV17D yellow fever vaccine. CDR3: CASSYSSSGNTIYF. Written as DNA, the CDR3 is TGTGCCAGCAGTTACTCGTCCTCTGGAAACACCATATATTTT.